This T cell receptor beta chain appears in the sequencing data of a study of shared clonotypes between healthy human individuals. Study in general: The people who gave samples were a couple of women and three men aged 18 to 49.

Study outcomes and limitations: Shared clonotypes across all four donors exceeded non-shared ones in generation probability.

With respect to this clone: Its matching antigen is unknown.

Naive CD8 cells, CD45RO-negative and positively selected for CCR7, excluded terminally differentiated effector memory CD45RA+ cells. Within Nashville, Tennessee resided all donors, each a Caucasian adult. Sequenced by immunoSEQ multiplex PCR; TCRdb stores in-frame clones only, minus some. The data show some 2,100,000 clones, under 95% seen once. Germline CDR1 reads SGHDT; CDR2 reads YYEEEE. V was shortened by 3 bases and J by 6 bases, with 12 bases between the two germline ends. The CDR3 is made up of 13 amino acids. This receptor was identified in a young man in good health. Some clones in this sample may be carry-over from other donors' samples. The sequenced material came from naive CD8+ T cells from PBMCs. The V gene is TRBV5-6, the J gene TRBJ2-5; D not certain. The CDR3 DNA reads TGTGCCAGCAGCTCCACCTTCGAAAAGACCCAGTACTTC. Residues: CASSSTFEKTQYF.